Presented here are 27 T cell receptor beta chains from one specimen sequenced in a study of shared clonotypes between healthy human individuals. The assay was immunoSEQ multiplex PCR, and TCRdb's table has in-frame clones only and misses some. The data show 2 million to 2.5 million clones, 85% to 95% seen once. The sequencing input was naive CD4+ T cells from PBMCs. Subset in this sample: CD45RA+ positively selected. The receptors derive from a man aged 18 to 30 in good health. Some clones in this sample may be carry-over from other donors' samples.

In DNA, the CDR3 is TGTGCCAGCAGTTTATTGACTAGCAGCACAGATACGCAGTATTTT. The encoded protein is CASSLLTSSTDTQYF. V usage is TRBV28 and J usage is TRBJ2-3; TRBD2 aligns across 7 bases. This CDR3 comprises 15 residues. J lost 0 bases, V lost 1 base, and 1 base had no gene match. The V gene's germline CDR1 is MDHEN and CDR2 SYDVKM. Together with reference TRBV28 and TRBJ2-3, the CDR3 gives the full variable domain: DVKVTQSSRYLVKRTGEKVFLECVQDMDHENMFWYRQDPGLGLRLIYFSYDVKMKEKGDIPEGYSVSREKKERFSLILESASTNQTSMYLCASSLLTSSTDTQYFGPGTRLTVL.

The V call is TRBV18, the J call TRBJ2-3, with 10 bases matching TRBD2. Germline V CDR1 and CDR2: KGHSH, LQKENI. The CDR3 covers 16 residues. The V and J ends lost 0 bases and 8 bases, in that order; junction bases with no gene match: 8. In nucleotides, the CDR3 is TGTGCCAGCTCACCACCCGGGACTAGCGACCATCTTACGCAGTATTTT. Its translation: CASSPPGTSDHLTQYF. The full variable domain, completed using reference TRBV18 and TRBJ2-3, is NAGVMQNPRHLVRRRGQEARLRCSPMKGHSHVYWYRQLPEEGLKFMVYLQKENIIDESGMPKERFSAEFPKEGPSILRIQQVVRGDSAAYFCASSPPGTSDHLTQYFGPGTRLTVL.

The chain is built from TRBV28 and TRBJ1-2; D is possibly TRBD1 (5 bases). The CDR3 is 15 residues long. Germline V gene sequence: CDR1 MDHEN, CDR2 SYDVKM. Trimming left V 4 bases short and J 4 bases short, with 16 bases between. The CDR3 DNA sequence: TGTGCCAGCAGTTCTGACAGTCAAGTAGTCTATGGCTACACCTTC. Protein: CASSSDSQVVYGYTF.

The J gene is TRBJ2-2, the V gene TRBV6-5, with D possibly TRBD1 on 6 matching bases. The CDR3 loop spans 15 amino acids. V was cut by 8 bases and J by 2 bases, with 15 bases left in between. The germline CDR1 and CDR2 sequences are MNHEY and SVGAGI. The CDR3 DNA is TGTGCCAGCCGCGCCCCAGGGGAAAACACCGGGGAGCTGTTTTTT. Protein product: CASRAPGENTGELFF.

This chain connects TRBV21-1 to TRBJ2-1; the table names TRBD2, a call not compared with the DNA. TRBV21-1 is termed a pseudogene. The CDR3 runs to 14 residues. Here the CDR3 DNA reads TGTGCCAGCAGCAATGCGTGTAGGGGGGGTGAGCAGTTCTTC. Encoded protein: CASSNACRGGEQFF.

CDR3 protein: CASSVGAGGSFSGANVLTF. The CDR3 region has the DNA TGTGCCAGCAGCGTAGGAGCGGGAGGATCCTTCTCTGGGGCCAACGTCCTGACTTTC. The chain links TRBV9 to TRBJ2-6; 9 nucleotides match TRBD2. The germline CDR1 and CDR2 sequences are SGDLS and YYNGEE. The V and J ends lost 0 bases and 0 bases, in that order; junction bases with no gene match: 7. The CDR3 has 19 residues.

This rearrangement joins TRBV4-1 to TRBJ2-3, with D perhaps matching TRBD1 (6 bases). Germline lookup yields CDR1 MGHRA and CDR2 YSYEKL. V gave up 2 bases and J gave up 2 bases, with 14 bases separating them. The CDR3 is 16 residues long. The CDR3 bases are TGCGCCAGCAGCCAACCGTCGAACAGGGTCACAGATACGCAGTATTTT. The encoded protein is CASSQPSNRVTDTQYF.

The chain uses TRBV20-1 and TRBJ2-3; TRBD1 or TRBD2 may be the D gene (5 bases each). CDR1 is DFQATT, CDR2 SNEGSKA, per germline (reference sequence). This CDR3 is 11 amino acids long. CDR3 loop: CSGTDTDTQYF. CDR3 in DNA: TGCAGCGGGACGGACACAGATACGCAGTATTTT.

The V call is TRBV5-1, the J call TRBJ2-7; 8 positions match TRBD2. Unmatched junction bases numbered 5, after V lost 0 bases and J lost 0 bases. CDR1 is SGHRS and CDR2 is YFSETQ in the germline V gene. CDR3 length: 16 residues. The CDR3 coding sequence is TGCGCCAGCAGCTTGGCCCGGACTAGCCTCTCCTACGAGCAGTACTTC. This gives the protein CASSLARTSLSYEQYF.

This chain uses TRBV29-1 with TRBJ1-4; TRBD1 aligns across 7 bases. The V and J ends lost 7 bases and 5 bases, in that order; junction bases with no gene match: 7. The CDR3 sequence is 13 residues long. CDR1 is SQVTM, CDR2 ANQGSEA, per germline. The CDR3: CSALQGINEKLFF. CDR3 nucleotides: TGCAGCGCATTACAGGGGATAAATGAAAAACTGTTTTTT.

In its sample, this clone was seen a few times. The chain employs TRBV27 and TRBJ1-1; unclear D gene. Trimming took 3 bases from V and 9 from J, leaving 17 bases between them. Germline CDR1 MNHEY, CDR2 SMNVEV (reference sequence). The CDR3 contains 14 residues. The CDR3, as DNA: TGTGCCAGCAGTTTCGGTGGCAGTCTGGTTAAAGCTTTCTTT. The encoded protein is CASSFGGSLVKAFF.

The rearrangement links TRBV4-2 to TRBJ2-3, with D maybe TRBD2 (5 bases). Between the trimmed V and J ends, which lost 0 bases and 3 bases, there was a span of 16 bases. This CDR3 is 17 amino acids long. In germline, CDR1 is LGHNA, CDR2 YNFKEQ. CDR3 loop: CASSQDMLLAMTDTQYF. In DNA form, the CDR3 reads TGTGCCAGCAGCCAAGATATGCTGCTAGCTATGACAGATACGCAGTATTTT.

The J gene is TRBJ1-1, the V gene TRBV10-3; no clear D gene. Per the germline V gene, CDR1 is ENHRY and CDR2 is SYGVKD. V was cut by 2 bases and J by 0 bases, with 10 bases left in between. This CDR3 has 15 amino acids. CDR3 sequence (DNA): TGTGCCATCAGTGAGGCTGCCTCCATGAACACTGAAGCTTTCTTT. This sequence encodes CAISEAASMNTEAFF.

The rearrangement uses TRBV27 and TRBJ1-2; the D gene is possibly TRBD1 (6 bases). The CDR3 covers 15 residues. Germline CDR1 and CDR2: MNHEY and SMNVEV (reference sequence). Trimming shortened V by 5 bases and J by 1 base, and 14 bases separated the two germline ends. The DNA for the CDR3 is TGTGCCAGCAGTCGTACAGGGACCTATAACTATGGCTACACCTTC. Protein product: CASSRTGTYNYGYTF.

The chain uses TRBV13 and TRBJ1-1; unclear D gene. Per germline, CDR1 PRHDT and CDR2 FYEKMQ (reference sequence). V was cut by 2 bases and J by 5 bases, with 9 bases left in between. CDR3 length: 13 residues. The CDR3 bases are TGTGCCAGCAGCTTAAGGGTCCGGACTGAAGCTTTCTTT. This codes for CASSLRVRTEAFF.

The chain combines TRBV11-2 with TRBJ1-5, with D unresolved. The CDR3 contains 17 residues. V lost 5 bases to trimming and J lost 2 bases, with 19 bases between them. CDR1 is SGHAT and CDR2 is FQNNGV in the germline V gene. As DNA, the CDR3 is TGTGCCAGCAGCATCCCCCCCTTCCGGCTGGGCAATCAGCCCCAGCATTTT. Protein sequence: CASSIPPFRLGNQPQHF.

The V gene is TRBV10-1, the J gene TRBJ2-2; possibly TRBD2 for D (6 bases). V dropped 3 bases and J dropped 5 bases, with 13 bases sitting between them. Germline V gene data show CDR1 as WNHNN and CDR2 as SYGVQD (reference sequence). The CDR3 runs 15 residues. The CDR3, as DNA: TGCGCCAGCAGTGATCGGGGGTTTAGAACCGGGGAGCTGTTTTTT. Translating gives CASSDRGFRTGELFF.

V gene TRBV19 combines with J gene TRBJ2-1; the match to TRBD1 covers 7 bases. Germline loops: CDR1 LNHDA, CDR2 SQIVND (reference sequence). The J segment lost 3 bases and the V segment lost 6 bases, leaving 8 bases of the junction unmatched. The CDR3 length is 15 residues. The CDR3 DNA follows: TGTGCCAGTAGCCGACAGGGACACGGCTACAATGAGCAGTTCTTC. It specifies CASSRQGHGYNEQFF.

The CDR3 DNA reads as TGCGCCAGCAGCTTGACAGGGGAAGATGAAAAACTGTTTTTT. This codes for CASSLTGEDEKLFF. The genes are TRBV5-1 and TRBJ1-4; 7 bases map to TRBD1. With 1 base clipped from V and 6 bases from J, the junction kept 3 bases outside the gene matches. The germline CDR1 and CDR2 sequences are SGHRS and YFSETQ. The CDR3 has 14 amino acids.

The chain recombines TRBV30 with TRBJ2-3; a possible D gene is TRBD2 (5 bases). Germline values: CDR1 GTSNPN, CDR2 SVGIG (reference sequence). The CDR3 covers 13 residues. The V gene lost 1 base and the J gene lost 4 bases, with 9 bases spanning the gap. CDR3 sequence (DNA): TGTGCCTGGAGTGGCGGGCCCCCAGATACGCAGTATTTT. Its protein product is CAWSGGPPDTQYF.

With respect to this clone: This sample includes further DNA sequences coding for the same CDR3. V is TRBV7-9 and J is TRBJ2-7; D remains ambiguous. This CDR3 has 12 amino acids. Trimming took off 5 bases at V and 0 bases at J, with 5 bases between the two ends. Germline CDR1 and CDR2: SEHNR and FQNEAQ (reference sequence). CDR3 in DNA: TGTGCCAGCAGCCCCGCCTCCTACGAGCAGTACTTC. Its protein is CASSPASYEQYF.

The CDR3 DNA follows: TGTGCCAGCTCACCACTCGTGGGGGGGCTCCCGGGTGAGCAGTACTTC. This translates into CASSPLVGGLPGEQYF. The chain combines TRBV18 with TRBJ2-7; tentative D call: TRBD2 (7 bases). V was clipped by 1 base and J by 7 bases, with 20 bases between them. Germline CDR1 and CDR2: KGHSH and LQKENI. This CDR3 is built from 16 residues.

The V call is TRBV30, the J call TRBJ1-1; no definite D call. V gave up 2 bases and J gave up 1 base, with 8 bases separating them. Germline V gene sequence: CDR1 GTSNPN, CDR2 SVGIG (reference sequence). The CDR3 is 13 amino acids. CDR3 DNA sequence: TGTGCCTGGAGTAATCTGGGGAACACTGAAGCTTTCTTT. Amino acid sequence: CAWSNLGNTEAFF.

The chain has TRBV7-3 and TRBJ2-4; D gene uncertain. CDR1 and CDR2 from the germline V gene are SGHTA and FQGTGA. The ends were cut back, 6 bases at V and 6 bases at J, with 12 bases in the middle. This CDR3 has 13 amino acids. For the CDR3, the DNA is TGTGCCAGCAGGCCCTCGAGACCAAACATTCAGTACTTC. As protein: CASRPSRPNIQYF.

With regard to this clone: At the DNA level, this CDR3 is encoded by other sequences in the same sample as well. The rearrangement links TRBV7-2 to TRBJ2-1; 14 bases are a match to TRBD2. Per germline, CDR1 SGHTA and CDR2 FQGNSA. The trim removed 5 bases at V and 6 bases at J, leaving 3 bases unmatched. CDR3 length equals 15 residues. The CDR3 DNA sequence: TGTGCCAGCAGCCCCGGACTAGCGGGAGGCAATGAGCAGTTCTTC. As protein: CASSPGLAGGNEQFF. The whole variable domain, filled in from reference TRBV7-2 and TRBJ2-1, reads GAGVSQSPSNKVTEKGKDVELRCDPISGHTALYWYRQSLGQGLEFLIYFQGNSAPDKSGLPSDRFSAERTGGSVSTLTIQRTQQEDSAVYLCASSPGLAGGNEQFFGPGTRLTVL.

This clone was found once. The V gene is TRBV6-5, the J gene TRBJ2-7, with D perhaps TRBD2 (6 bases). V lost 7 bases to trimming and J lost 6 bases, with 22 bases between them. Germline-derived CDR1 and CDR2 are MNHEY and SVGAGI. This CDR3 spans 15 amino acids. The CDR3: CASTSTGTRSGEQYF. DNA of the CDR3: TGTGCCAGCACTTCTACCGGGACTCGCTCGGGCGAGCAGTACTTC.

A note on this clone: At one end, the junction sequence differs from germline, possibly due to a read error. The rearrangement joins TRBV6-4 to TRBJ2-3; D gene ambiguous. The CDR3 has 15 residues. From germline, CDR1 is MRHNA and CDR2 SNTAGT. The DNA for the CDR3 is TGTGCCAGCAGTTACTCTTTCACCCCCCCGGATACGCAGTATTTT. Amino acid sequence: CASSYSFTPPDTQYF.